This T cell receptor (beta chain) was recorded in a study of technical replicates of blood from a handful of donors. This CDR3 contains 16 residues. Germline-derived CDR1 and CDR2 are SGHNT and YYREEE (reference sequence). Trimming pared 7 bases from V and 0 bases from J, leaving 20 bases between. Using immunoSEQ multiplex PCR, the repertoire was profiled, and TCRdb retains in-frame clones only, with some absent. This table has approximately 70,000 clones, just under 95% appearing once. This receptor was taken from a human donor in good health. Specimen: T cells isolated from PBMCs. The rearrangement joins TRBV5-4 to TRBJ2-7, with D unresolved. CDR3 DNA: TGTGCCAGCCACCCTACCTCGACGGCTAGCTCCTACGAGCAGTACTTC. Encoded protein: CASHPTSTASSYEQYF.